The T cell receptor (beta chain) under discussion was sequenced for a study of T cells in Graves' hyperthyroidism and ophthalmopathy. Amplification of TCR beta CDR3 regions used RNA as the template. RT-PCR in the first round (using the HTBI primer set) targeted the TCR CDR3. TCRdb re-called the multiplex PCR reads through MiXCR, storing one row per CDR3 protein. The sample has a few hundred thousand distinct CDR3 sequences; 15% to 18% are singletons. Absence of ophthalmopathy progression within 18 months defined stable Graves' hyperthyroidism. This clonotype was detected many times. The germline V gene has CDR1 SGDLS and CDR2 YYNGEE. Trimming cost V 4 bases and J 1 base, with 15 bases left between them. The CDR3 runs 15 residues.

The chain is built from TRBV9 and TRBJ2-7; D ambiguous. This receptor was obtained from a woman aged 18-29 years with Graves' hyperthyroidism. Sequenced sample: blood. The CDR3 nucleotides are TGTGCCAGCAGCCATCAACCCAGTGGGTCCTACGAGCAGTACTTC. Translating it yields CASSHQPSGSYEQYF.